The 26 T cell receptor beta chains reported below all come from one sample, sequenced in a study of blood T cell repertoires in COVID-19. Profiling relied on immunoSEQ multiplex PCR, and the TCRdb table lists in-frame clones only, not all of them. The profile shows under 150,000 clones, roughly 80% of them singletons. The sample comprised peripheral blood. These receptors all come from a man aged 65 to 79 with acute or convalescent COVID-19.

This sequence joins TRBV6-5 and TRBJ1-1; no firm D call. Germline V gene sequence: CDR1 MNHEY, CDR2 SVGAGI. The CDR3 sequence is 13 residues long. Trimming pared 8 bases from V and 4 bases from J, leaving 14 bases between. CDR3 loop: CASGRVESTEAFF. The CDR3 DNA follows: TGTGCCAGCGGGCGGGTTGAGAGCACTGAAGCTTTCTTT.

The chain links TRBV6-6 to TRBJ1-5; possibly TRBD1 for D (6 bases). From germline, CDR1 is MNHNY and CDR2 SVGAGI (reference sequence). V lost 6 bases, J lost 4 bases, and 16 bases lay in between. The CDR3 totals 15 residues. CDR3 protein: CASSNRQAGNQPQHF. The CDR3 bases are TGTGCCAGCAGCAATAGACAGGCCGGGAATCAGCCCCAGCATTTT.

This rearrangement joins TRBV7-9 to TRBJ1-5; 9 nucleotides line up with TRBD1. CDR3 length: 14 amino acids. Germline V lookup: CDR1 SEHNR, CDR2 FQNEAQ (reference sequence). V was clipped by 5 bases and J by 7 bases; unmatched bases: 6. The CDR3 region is CASSPDRGYQPQHF. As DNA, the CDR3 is TGTGCCAGCAGCCCGGACAGGGGATACCAGCCCCAGCATTTT.

CDR3 protein: CASRATLRAQYF. DNA of the CDR3: TGTGCCAGCAGGGCCACCCTCAGGGCGCAGTATTTT. The chain couples TRBV28 to TRBJ2-3, with a weak D call TRBD1 (5 bases). Trimming left V 6 bases short and J 10 bases short, with 14 bases between. This CDR3 comprises 12 residues. Looked up from germline, CDR1 is MDHEN and CDR2 is SYDVKM.

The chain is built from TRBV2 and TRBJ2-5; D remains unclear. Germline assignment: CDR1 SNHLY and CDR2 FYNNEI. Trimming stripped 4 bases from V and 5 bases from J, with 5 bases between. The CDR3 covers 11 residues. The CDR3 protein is CASSVRETQYF. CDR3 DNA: TGTGCCAGCAGTGTCAGGGAGACCCAGTACTTC.

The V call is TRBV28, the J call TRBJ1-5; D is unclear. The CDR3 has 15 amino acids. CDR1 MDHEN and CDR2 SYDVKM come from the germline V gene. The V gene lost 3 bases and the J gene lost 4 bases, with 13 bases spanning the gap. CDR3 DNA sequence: TGTGCCAGCAGTTTTTTGTTTCTCGGGAATCAGCCCCAGCATTTT. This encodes CASSFLFLGNQPQHF. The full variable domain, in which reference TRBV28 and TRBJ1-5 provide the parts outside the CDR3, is DVKVTQSSRYLVKRTGEKVFLECVQDMDHENMFWYRQDPGLGLRLIYFSYDVKMKEKGDIPEGYSVSREKKERFSLILESASTNQTSMYLCASSFLFLGNQPQHFGDGTRLSIL.

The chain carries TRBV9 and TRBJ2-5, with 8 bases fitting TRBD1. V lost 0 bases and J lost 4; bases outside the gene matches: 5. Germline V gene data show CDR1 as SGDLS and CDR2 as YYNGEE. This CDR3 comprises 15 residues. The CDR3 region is CASSVGQGALETQYF. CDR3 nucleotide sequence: TGTGCCAGCAGCGTAGGGCAGGGGGCCCTAGAGACCCAGTACTTC.

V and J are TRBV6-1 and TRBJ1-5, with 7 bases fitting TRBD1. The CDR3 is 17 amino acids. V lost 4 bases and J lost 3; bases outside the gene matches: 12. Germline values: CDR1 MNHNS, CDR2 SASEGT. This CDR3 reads CASSGRQGLYYNQPQHF. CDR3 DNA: TGTGCCAGCAGTGGACGACAGGGACTGTATTACAATCAGCCCCAGCATTTT.

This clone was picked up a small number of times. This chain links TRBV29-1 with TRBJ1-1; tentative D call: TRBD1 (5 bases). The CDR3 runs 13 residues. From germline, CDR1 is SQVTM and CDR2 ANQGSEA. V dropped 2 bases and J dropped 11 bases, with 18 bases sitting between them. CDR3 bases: TGCAGCGTTGAAAAAGATCCGGGGGGAGTTGCTTTCTTT. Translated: CSVEKDPGGVAFF.

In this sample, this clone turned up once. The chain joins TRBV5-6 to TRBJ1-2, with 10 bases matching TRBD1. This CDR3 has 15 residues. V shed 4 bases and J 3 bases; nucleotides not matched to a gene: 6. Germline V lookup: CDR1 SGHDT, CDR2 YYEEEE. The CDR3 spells CASSLGQGDYYGYTF. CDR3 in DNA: TGTGCCAGCAGCCTCGGACAGGGGGACTACTATGGCTACACCTTC.

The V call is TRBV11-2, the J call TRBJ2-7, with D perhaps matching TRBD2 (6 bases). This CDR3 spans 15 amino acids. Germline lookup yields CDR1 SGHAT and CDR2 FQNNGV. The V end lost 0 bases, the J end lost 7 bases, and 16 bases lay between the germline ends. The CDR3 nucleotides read TGTGCCAGCAGCTTAGATCAAGGCAGGGCGGGGGAGCAGTACTTC. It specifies CASSLDQGRAGEQYF.

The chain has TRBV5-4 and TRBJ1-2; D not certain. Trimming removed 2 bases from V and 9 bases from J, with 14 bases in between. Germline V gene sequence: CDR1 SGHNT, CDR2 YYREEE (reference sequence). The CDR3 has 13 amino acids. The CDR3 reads CASSFASLGSYTF. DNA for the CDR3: TGTGCCAGCAGCTTTGCTAGTCTCGGGAGCTACACCTTC.

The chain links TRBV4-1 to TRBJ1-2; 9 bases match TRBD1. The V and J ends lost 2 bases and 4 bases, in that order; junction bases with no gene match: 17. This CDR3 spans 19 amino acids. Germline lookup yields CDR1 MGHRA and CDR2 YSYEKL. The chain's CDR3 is CASSQPRTGESLLTYGYTF. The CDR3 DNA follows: TGCGCCAGCAGCCAACCTCGGACAGGGGAATCACTCCTGACCTATGGCTACACCTTC.

The CDR3 DNA is TGTGCCAGCAGCCCCTCCGACAGGTGGGGTCAGCCCCAGCATTTT. Its translation: CASSPSDRWGQPQHF. J is TRBJ1-5 and V is TRBV3-1 (or the pseudogene TRBV3-2), with D tentatively TRBD1 (6 bases). Germline V gene data show CDR1 as LGHDT and CDR2 as YNNKEL (reference sequence). This CDR3 spans 15 amino acids. V lost 4 bases, J lost 6 bases, and 16 bases lay in between.

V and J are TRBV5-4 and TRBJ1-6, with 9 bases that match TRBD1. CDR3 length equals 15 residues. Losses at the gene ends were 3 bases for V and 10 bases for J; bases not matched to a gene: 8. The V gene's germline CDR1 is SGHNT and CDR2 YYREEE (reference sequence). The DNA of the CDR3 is TGTGCCAGCAGCTCGGGGGACAGGGAAGCATCACCCCTCCACTTT. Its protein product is CASSSGDREASPLHF.

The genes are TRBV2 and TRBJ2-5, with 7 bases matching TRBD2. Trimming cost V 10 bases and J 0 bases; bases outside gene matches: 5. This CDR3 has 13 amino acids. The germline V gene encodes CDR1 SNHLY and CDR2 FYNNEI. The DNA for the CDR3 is TGTGCCAACGACCGGGAGGACCAAGAGACCCAGTACTTC. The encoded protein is CANDREDQETQYF.

CDR3 region: CASSSGGRGYGYTF. DNA of the CDR3: TGTGCCAGCAGTTCTGGGGGGAGGGGCTATGGCTACACCTTC. The rearrangement joins TRBV6-5 to TRBJ1-2; possibly TRBD1 for D (5 bases). Germline CDR1 MNHEY, CDR2 SVGAGI. Trimming cost V 4 bases and J 4 bases, with 13 bases left between them. The CDR3 is made up of 14 amino acids.

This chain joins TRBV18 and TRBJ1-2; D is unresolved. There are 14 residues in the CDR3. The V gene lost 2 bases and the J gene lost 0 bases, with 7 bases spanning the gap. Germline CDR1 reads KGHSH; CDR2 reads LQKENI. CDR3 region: CASSPGRTNYGYTF. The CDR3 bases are TGTGCCAGCTCACCAGGCAGGACTAACTATGGCTACACCTTC.

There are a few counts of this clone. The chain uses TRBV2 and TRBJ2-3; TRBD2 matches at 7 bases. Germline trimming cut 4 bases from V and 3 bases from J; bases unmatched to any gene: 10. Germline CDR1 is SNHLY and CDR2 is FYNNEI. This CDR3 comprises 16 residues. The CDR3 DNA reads TGTGCCAGCAGTGCTCATCCAGGACTAGGGACAGATACGCAGTATTTT. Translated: CASSAHPGLGTDTQYF. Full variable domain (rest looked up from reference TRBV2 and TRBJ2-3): EPEVTQTPSHQVTQMGQEVILRCVPISNHLYFYWYRQILGQKVEFLVSFYNNEISEKSEIFDDQFSVERPDGSNFTLKIRSTKLEDSAMYFCASSAHPGLGTDTQYFGPGTRLTVL.

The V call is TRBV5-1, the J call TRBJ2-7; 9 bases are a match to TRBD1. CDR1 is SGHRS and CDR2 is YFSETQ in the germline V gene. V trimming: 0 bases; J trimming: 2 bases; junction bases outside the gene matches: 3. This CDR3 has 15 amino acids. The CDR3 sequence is CASSLAGTGTYEQYF. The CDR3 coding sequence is TGCGCCAGCAGCTTGGCCGGGACAGGGACCTACGAGCAGTACTTC.

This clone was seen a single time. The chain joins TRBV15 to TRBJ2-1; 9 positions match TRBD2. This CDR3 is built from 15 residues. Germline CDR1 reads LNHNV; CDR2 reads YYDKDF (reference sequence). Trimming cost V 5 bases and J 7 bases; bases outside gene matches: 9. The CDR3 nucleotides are TGTGCCACCAGCGCGGGGACTAGCACGTGGAATGAGCAGTTCTTC. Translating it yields CATSAGTSTWNEQFF. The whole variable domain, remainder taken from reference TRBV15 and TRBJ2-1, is DAMVIQNPRYQVTQFGKPVTLSCSQTLNHNVMYWYQQKSSQAPKLLFHYYDKDFNNEADTPDNFQSRRPNTSFCFLDIRSPGLGDTAMYLCATSAGTSTWNEQFFGPGTRLTVL.

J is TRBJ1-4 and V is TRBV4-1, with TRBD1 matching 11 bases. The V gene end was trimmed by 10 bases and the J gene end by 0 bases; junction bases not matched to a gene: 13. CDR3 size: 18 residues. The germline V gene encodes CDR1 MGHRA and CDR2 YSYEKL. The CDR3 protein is CATTPGTGGISTNEKLFF. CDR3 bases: TGCGCCACCACCCCCGGGACAGGGGGAATATCAACTAATGAAAAACTGTTTTTT.

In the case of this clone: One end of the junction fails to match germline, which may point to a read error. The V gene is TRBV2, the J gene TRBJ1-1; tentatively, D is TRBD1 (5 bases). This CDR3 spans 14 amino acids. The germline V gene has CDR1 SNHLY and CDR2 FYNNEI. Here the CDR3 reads CATSRGEFHTEAFF. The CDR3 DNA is TGTGCCACCAGTCGGGGGGAATTCCACACTGAAGCTTTCTTT.

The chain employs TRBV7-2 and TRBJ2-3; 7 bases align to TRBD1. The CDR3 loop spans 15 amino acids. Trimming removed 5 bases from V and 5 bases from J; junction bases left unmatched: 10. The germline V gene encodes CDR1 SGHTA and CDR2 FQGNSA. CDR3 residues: CASSPQGRGEDTQYF. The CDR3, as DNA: TGTGCCAGCAGCCCACAGGGGCGAGGAGAAGATACGCAGTATTTT.

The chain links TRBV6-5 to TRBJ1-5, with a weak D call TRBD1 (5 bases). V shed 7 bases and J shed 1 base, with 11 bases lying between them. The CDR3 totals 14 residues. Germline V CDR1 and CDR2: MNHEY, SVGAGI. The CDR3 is CASMKGLSNQPQHF. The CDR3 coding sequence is TGTGCCAGCATGAAGGGGCTGAGCAATCAGCCCCAGCATTTT.

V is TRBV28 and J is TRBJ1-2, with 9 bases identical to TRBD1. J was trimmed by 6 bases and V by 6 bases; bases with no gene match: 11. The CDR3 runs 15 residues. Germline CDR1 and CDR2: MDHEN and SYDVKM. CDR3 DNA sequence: TGTGCCAGCAGGCTACCGGGACAGGGTAGGGATGGCTACACCTTC. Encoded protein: CASRLPGQGRDGYTF.